This T cell receptor beta chain comes out of a study of T-cell memory formation after mild COVID-19 (dated by TCRdb to about 2021). Looking at the study overall: Most TCR sequence clusters were specific to one of the two donors. Longitudinal TCRalpha and TCRbeta repertoire sequencing tracked T-cell clones expanding and contracting after mild COVID-19 in a couple of donors. Two young, previously healthy adult volunteers made up the cohort, one male and one female. Broad study findings and their caveats: Clones contracting from day 15 to 85 had balanced CD4/CD8 phenotypes, while a second wave expanding from day 15 to 37 was biased towards CD4+. The detection of some responding clones in pre-infection memory suggests that pre-existing cross-reactive memory T cells joined the SARS-CoV-2 response. The study included only two mild cases, and larger cohorts that include severe cases with pre-infection samples were judged to be necessary. Whether the second-wave clones peaking on day 37 were SARS-CoV-2 specific was not confirmed. Contracting CD4+ clones appeared mostly in the CM and EM memory subsets, whereas CD8+ clones were enriched in EMRA.

The CDR3 numbers 17 residues from cysteine through phenylalanine. Of all the DNA, just the CDR3 is kept, 51 bases in frame from base 1. A distance of 20 bases separates the germline ends of V and J, which lose 12 bases and 0 bases respectively. In the germline V gene, CDR1 corresponds to KGHDR and CDR2 to SFDVKD. The table lists this clonotype with a few counts. The antigen it recognizes is unknown. The input lacks base qualities; no much larger clone sits a single base away. Ficoll-Paque density gradient centrifugation was the method used to isolate PBMCs. The data were produced on an Illumina NovaSeq 6000. cDNA libraries for TCRalpha and TCRbeta were prepared by 5'RACE using constant-segment primers, with sample barcodes and unique molecular identifiers added. RNA was extracted from every sample with Trizol reagent. Amplification of the libraries took two PCR steps, and the second step added a second sample barcode plus Illumina TruSeq adapters. Sequencing of libraries was performed on an Illumina NovaSeq with 2 x 150 bp paired-end reads. As for the original processing: Reads were demultiplexed and collapsed into UMI-guided consensus sequences with migec v1.2.7. Using mixcr v2.1.11, UMI consensuses were aligned to TRA and TRB V and J templates and then assembled into clonotypes. A clonotype was counted as expanded or contracted only if both edgeR and NoisET called the change significant, with noise models trained on biological replicates. For edgeR calls, a false discovery rate-adjusted p below 0.01 and a log2 fold-change threshold of 1 were applied. As an exploratory analysis of dynamics, max-normalized trajectories of the 1000 most abundant clonotypes were examined with PCA combined with hierarchical clustering. Each responding clone was given a CD4 or CD8 phenotype based on the CD4+ and CD8+ repertoires, which had been sequenced separately. TCRdb reanalyzed the raw reads on its own, using fastp at Q25 for trimming and MiXCR for clone calling, and kept in-frame beta chains. All rows with the same CDR3 protein become a single entry with the most common DNA and genes. TCRdb's processing, not the authors' own work, is the source of the V and J calls. The sample yields 350,000 to 400,000 distinct CDR3 sequences; more than 20% were counted once. The biggest ten clones account for 12% of the sample.

Sequencing used PBMCs or a T cell subset sorted from them (not recorded which). The chain couples TRBV24-1 to TRBJ2-6, with the D gene call left open. The receptor comes from an adult woman who had mild COVID-19 (a few samples of this study predate the infection). The sample titles of this study are shuffled in the database, so cell type and time point are left out; the donor was told from shared clones. The DNA sequence is as follows: TGTGCCGCCCAGAGCAGGACGGCAAGCTCTGGGGCCAACGTCCTGACTTTC. Its coded protein is CAAQSRTASSGANVLTF.